The 5 T cell receptor beta chains below come from one sample, sequenced in a study of blood T cell repertoires in COVID-19. Using immunoSEQ multiplex PCR, the repertoire was profiled, and TCRdb retains in-frame clones only, with some absent. The data show around 190,000 clones, with approximately 80% seen just once and roughly 11% held by the top ten. Sample: peripheral blood. The receptors were gathered from a woman aged 40 to 50 with COVID-19, enrolled during active disease.

V and J are TRBV18 and TRBJ2-1, with TRBD1 matching over 8 bases. The CDR3 is 15 amino acids. V dropped 6 bases and J dropped 3; count of bases not matched to a gene: 7. CDR1 is KGHSH, CDR2 LQKENI, per germline. The CDR3: CASSPGQGYYNEQFF. As DNA, the CDR3 is TGTGCCAGCTCGCCAGGACAGGGATACTACAATGAGCAGTTCTTC.

V is TRBV11-3 and J is TRBJ1-2; unclear D gene. The V gene's germline CDR1 is SGHNT and CDR2 YENEEA. This CDR3 has 14 residues. V lost 6 bases, J lost 5 bases, and 16 bases lay in between. DNA for the CDR3: TGTGCCAGCAGTCCGTCTTCAGGCGCGTATGGCTACACCTTC. It specifies CASSPSSGAYGYTF.

J is TRBJ2-5 and V is TRBV2, with a weak D call TRBD1 (5 bases). Trimming left V 3 bases short and J 0 bases short, with 8 bases between. Germline V gene data show CDR1 as SNHLY and CDR2 as FYNNEI. The CDR3 sequence is 14 residues long. The chain's CDR3 is CASSDNRYQETQYF. The DNA of the CDR3 is TGTGCCAGCAGTGACAACAGGTACCAAGAGACCCAGTACTTC.

This clone was seen only once. The chain couples TRBV3-1 (or the pseudogene TRBV3-2) to TRBJ2-3; 10 bases are a match to TRBD1. CDR3 length equals 13 residues. Germline V lookup: CDR1 LGHDT, CDR2 YNNKEL (reference sequence). V lost 4 bases to trimming and J lost 10 bases; unmatched junction nucleotides: 5. The CDR3 DNA reads TGTGCCAGCAGCCCCTTTGGACAGGGGGCGCAGTATTTT. Translated, it gives CASSPFGQGAQYF.

V is TRBV6-5 and J is TRBJ1-2; D remains unclear. Trimming pared 8 bases from V and 1 base from J, leaving 11 bases between. The CDR3 totals 13 residues. Germline CDR1 MNHEY, CDR2 SVGAGI. Here the CDR3 DNA reads TGTGCCAGCGCTACCGGGAGTAACTATGGCTACACCTTC. Its protein product is CASATGSNYGYTF.